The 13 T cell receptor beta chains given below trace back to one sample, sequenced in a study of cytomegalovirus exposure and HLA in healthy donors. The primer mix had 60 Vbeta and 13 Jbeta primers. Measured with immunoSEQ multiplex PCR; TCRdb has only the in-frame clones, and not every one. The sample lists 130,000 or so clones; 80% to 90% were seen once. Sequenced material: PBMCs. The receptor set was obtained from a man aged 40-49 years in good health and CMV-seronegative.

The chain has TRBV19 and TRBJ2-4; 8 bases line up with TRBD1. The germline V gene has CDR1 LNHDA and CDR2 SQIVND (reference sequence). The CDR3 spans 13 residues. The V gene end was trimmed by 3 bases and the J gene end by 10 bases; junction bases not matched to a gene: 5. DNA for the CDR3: TGTGCCAGTAGTATCACAGGGGGGTGGATTCAGTACTTC. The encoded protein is CASSITGGWIQYF.

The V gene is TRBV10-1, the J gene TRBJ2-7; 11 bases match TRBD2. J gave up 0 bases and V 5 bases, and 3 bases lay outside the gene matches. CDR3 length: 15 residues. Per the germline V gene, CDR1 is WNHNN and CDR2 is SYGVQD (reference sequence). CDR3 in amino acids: CASSTGTSGSYEQYF. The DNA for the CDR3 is TGCGCCAGCAGTACCGGGACTAGCGGCTCCTACGAGCAGTACTTC.

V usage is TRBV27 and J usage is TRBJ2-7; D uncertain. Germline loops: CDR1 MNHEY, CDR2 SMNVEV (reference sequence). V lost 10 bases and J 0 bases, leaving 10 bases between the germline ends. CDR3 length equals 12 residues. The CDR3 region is CATYSNSYEQYF. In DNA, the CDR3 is TGTGCCACCTACTCCAACTCCTACGAGCAGTACTTC.

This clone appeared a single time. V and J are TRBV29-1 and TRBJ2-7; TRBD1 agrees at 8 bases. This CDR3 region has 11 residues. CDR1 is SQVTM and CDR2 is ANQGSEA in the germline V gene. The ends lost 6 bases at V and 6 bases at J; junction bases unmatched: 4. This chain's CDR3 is CSVVTGGEQYF. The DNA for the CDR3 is TGCAGCGTAGTTACAGGGGGCGAGCAGTACTTC.

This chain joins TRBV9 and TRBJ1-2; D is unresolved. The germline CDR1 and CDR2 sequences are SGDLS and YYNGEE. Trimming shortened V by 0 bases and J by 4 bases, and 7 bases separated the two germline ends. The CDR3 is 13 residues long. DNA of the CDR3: TGTGCCAGCAGCGTAGGTACAGCCTATGGCTACACCTTC. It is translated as CASSVGTAYGYTF.

The CDR3, as DNA: TGTGCCAGCAGACCCGTAGTCACGAGCAATCAGCCCCAGCATTTT. This codes for CASRPVVTSNQPQHF. The rearrangement links TRBV6-5 to TRBJ1-5, with D uncertain. The germline V gene has CDR1 MNHEY and CDR2 SVGAGI. The CDR3 loop spans 15 amino acids. The V gene lost 6 bases and the J gene lost 1 base, with 13 bases spanning the gap.

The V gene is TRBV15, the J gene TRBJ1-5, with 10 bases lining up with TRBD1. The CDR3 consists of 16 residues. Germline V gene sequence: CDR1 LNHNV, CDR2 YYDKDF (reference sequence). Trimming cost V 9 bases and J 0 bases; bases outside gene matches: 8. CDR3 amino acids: CATGTGETNSNQPQHF. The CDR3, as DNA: TGTGCCACAGGGACAGGGGAAACCAATAGCAATCAGCCCCAGCATTTT.

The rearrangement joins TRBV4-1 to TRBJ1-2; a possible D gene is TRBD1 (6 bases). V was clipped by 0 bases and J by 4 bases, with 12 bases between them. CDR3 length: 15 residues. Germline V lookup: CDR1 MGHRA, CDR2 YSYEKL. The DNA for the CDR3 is TGCGCCAGCAGCCAAGACAGGGGATCAATCTATGGCTACACCTTC. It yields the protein CASSQDRGSIYGYTF.

CDR3 in DNA: TGTGCCAGCAGCTTAGATCCAAGCGGCCAAGAGACCCAGTACTTC. Amino acids: CASSLDPSGQETQYF. V gene TRBV7-8 combines with J gene TRBJ2-5, with TRBD2 as a possible D gene (5 bases). The CDR3 length is 15 residues. V dropped 1 base and J dropped 1 base, with 10 bases sitting between them. In germline, CDR1 is SGHVS, CDR2 FQNEAQ.

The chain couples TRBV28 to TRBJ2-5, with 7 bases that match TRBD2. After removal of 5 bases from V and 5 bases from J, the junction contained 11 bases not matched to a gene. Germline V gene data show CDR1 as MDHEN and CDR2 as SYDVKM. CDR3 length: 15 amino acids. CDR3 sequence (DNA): TGTGCCAGCAGTCCAGGGACTACTGGGGGTGAGACCCAGTACTTC. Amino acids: CASSPGTTGGETQYF.

Written as DNA, the CDR3 is TGTGCCAGCAGTTTCGGGACAGGCATCGAGCAGTACTTC. Protein product: CASSFGTGIEQYF. This chain connects TRBV6-5 to TRBJ2-7, with 8 bases aligning to TRBD1. The CDR3 contains 13 residues. Germline CDR1 MNHEY, CDR2 SVGAGI. V trimming: 4 bases; J trimming: 6 bases; junction bases outside the gene matches: 5.

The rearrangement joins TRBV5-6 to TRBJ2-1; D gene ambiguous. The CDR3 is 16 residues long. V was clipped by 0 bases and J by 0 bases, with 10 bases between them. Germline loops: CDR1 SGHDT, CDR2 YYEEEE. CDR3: CASSLVGASSYNEQFF. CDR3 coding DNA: TGTGCCAGCAGCTTGGTTGGAGCGAGCTCCTACAATGAGCAGTTCTTC.

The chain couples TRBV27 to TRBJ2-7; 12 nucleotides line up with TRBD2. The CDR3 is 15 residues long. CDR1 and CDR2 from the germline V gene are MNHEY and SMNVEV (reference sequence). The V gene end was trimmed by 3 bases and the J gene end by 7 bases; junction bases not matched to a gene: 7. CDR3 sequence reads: CASSLGLAGWREQYF. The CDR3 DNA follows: TGTGCCAGCAGTTTGGGACTAGCGGGCTGGAGGGAGCAGTACTTC.